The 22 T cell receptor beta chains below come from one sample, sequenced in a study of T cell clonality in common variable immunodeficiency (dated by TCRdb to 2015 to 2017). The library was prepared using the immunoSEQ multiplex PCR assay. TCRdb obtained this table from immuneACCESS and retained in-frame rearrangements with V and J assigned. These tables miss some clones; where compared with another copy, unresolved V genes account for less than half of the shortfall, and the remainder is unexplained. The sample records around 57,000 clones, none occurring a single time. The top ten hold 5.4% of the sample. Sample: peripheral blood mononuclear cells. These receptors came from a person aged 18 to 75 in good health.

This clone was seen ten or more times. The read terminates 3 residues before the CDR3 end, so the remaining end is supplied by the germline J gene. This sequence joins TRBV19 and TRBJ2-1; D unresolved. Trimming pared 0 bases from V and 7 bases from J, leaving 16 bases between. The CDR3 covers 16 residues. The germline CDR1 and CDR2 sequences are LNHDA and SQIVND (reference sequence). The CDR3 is CASSIEAGYRRNEQFF. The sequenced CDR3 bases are TGTGCCAGTAGTATAGAGGCAGGATACCGGAGAAATGAG.

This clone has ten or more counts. CDR3 in amino acids: CASSHSSVYEQFF. The DNA read from the CDR3 is TGTGCCAGCAGCCATTCTAGCGTCTATGAG. The gene calls are TRBV5-6 and TRBJ2-1; a weak D match, TRBD2 (6 bases). The read gets to within 3 residues of the CDR3 end, and the germline J gene fills in the rest. The CDR3 runs 13 residues. Trimming took 4 bases from V and 8 from J, leaving 13 bases between them. The V gene's germline CDR1 is SGHDT and CDR2 YYEEEE.

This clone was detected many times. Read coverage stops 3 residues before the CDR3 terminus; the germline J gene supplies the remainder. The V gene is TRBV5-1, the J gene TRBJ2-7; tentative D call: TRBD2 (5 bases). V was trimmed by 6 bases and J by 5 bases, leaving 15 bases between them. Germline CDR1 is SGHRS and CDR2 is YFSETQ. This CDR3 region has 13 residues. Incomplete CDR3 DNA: TGCGCCAGCACTCCTGCGGCGGGTAACGAG. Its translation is CASTPAAGNE. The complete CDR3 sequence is CASTPAAGNEQYF.

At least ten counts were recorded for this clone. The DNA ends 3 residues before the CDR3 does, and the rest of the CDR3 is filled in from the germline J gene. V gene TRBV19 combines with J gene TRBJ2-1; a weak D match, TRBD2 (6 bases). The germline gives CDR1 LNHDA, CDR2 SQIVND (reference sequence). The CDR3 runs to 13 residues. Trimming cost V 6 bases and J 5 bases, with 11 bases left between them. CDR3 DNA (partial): TGTGCCAGTAGGAGCGGGTTAGACAATGAG. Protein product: CASRSGLDNE. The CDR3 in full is CASRSGLDNEQFF.

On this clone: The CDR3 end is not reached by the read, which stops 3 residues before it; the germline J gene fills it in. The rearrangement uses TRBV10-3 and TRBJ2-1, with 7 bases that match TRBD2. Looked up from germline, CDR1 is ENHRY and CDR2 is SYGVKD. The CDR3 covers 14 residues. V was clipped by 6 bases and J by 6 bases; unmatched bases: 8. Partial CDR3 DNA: TGTGCCATCAGCGACCCGGGACTAAGCAATGAG. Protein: CAISDPGLSNE. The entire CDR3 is CAISDPGLSNEQFF.

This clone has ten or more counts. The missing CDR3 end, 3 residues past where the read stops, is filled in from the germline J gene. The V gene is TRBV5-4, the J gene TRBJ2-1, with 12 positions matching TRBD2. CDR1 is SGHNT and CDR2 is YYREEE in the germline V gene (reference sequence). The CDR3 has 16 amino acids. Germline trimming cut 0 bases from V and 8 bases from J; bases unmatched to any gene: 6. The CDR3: CASSLGLAGVIDEQFF. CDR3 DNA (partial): TGTGCCAGCAGCTTGGGACTAGCGGGAGTTATCGATGAG.

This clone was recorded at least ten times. The chain's CDR3 is CASSTTFGQRLAEAFF. CDR3 bases read: TGTGCCAGTAGTACAACGTTTGGACAGCGGTTAGCTGAA. The genes are TRBV19 and TRBJ1-1, with a possible D match to TRBD1 (6 bases). The CDR3 extends 3 residues past the end of the read, so its final part is completed from the germline J gene. CDR1 and CDR2 from the germline V gene are LNHDA and SQIVND (reference sequence). Trimming shortened V by 4 bases and J by 6 bases, and 21 bases separated the two germline ends. This CDR3 contains 16 residues.

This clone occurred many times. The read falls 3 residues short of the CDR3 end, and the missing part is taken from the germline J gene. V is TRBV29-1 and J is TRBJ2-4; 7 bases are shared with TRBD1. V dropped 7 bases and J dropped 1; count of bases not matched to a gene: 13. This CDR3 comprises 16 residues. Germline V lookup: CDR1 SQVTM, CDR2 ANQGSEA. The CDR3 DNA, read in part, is TGCAGCGCCTCACAGGGGCCCAGGGGGGCCAAAAACATT. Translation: CSASQGPRGAKNI. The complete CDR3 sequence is CSASQGPRGAKNIQYF. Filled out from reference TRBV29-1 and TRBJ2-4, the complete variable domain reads SAVISQKPSRDICQRGTSLTIQCQVDSQVTMMFWYRQQPGQSLTLIATANQGSEATYESGFVIDKFPISRPNLTFSTLTVSNMSPEDSSIYLCSASQGPRGAKNIQYFGAGTRLSVL.

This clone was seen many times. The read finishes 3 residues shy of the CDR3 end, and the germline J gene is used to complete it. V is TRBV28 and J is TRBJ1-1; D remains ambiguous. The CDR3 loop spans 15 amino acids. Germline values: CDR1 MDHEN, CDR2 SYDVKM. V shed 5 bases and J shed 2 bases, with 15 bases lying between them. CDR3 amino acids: CASSQGYTRNTEAFF. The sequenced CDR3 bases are TGTGCCAGCAGTCAAGGGTACACCAGAAACACTGAA.

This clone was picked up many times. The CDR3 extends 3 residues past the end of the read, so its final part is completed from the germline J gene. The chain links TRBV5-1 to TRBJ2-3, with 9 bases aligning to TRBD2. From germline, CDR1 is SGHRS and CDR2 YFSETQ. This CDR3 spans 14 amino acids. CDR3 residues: CASSSLAGEGTQYF. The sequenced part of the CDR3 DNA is TGCGCCAGCAGCTCCTTAGCGGGAGAGGGGACG. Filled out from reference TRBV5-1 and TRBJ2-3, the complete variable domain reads KAGVTQTPRYLIKTRGQQVTLSCSPISGHRSVSWYQQTPGQGLQFLFEYFSETQRNKGNFPGRFSGRQFSNSRSEMNVSTLELGDSALYLCASSSLAGEGTQYFGPGTRLTVL.

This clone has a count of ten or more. The CDR3 region is CSAQDRGTAKNIQYF. The sequenced part of the CDR3 DNA is TGCAGTGCCCAAGACAGGGGAACGGCCAAAAACATT. V gene TRBV20-1 combines with J gene TRBJ2-4; 8 bases align to TRBD1. The read halts 3 residues ahead of the CDR3 end, with the missing end drawn from the germline J gene. There are 15 residues in the CDR3. V trimming: 6 bases; J trimming: 1 base; junction bases outside the gene matches: 8. Germline assignment: CDR1 DFQATT and CDR2 SNEGSKA (reference sequence).

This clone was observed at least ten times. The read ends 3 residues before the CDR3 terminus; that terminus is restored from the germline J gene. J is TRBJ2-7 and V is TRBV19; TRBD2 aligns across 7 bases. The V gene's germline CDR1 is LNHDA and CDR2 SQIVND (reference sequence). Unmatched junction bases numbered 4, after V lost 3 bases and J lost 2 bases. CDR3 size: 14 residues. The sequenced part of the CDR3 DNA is TGTGCCAGTAGTATTATTAGCGGGCCCTACGAG. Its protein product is CASSIISGPYE. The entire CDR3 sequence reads CASSIISGPYEQYF. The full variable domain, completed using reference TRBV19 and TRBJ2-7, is DGGITQSPKYLFRKEGQNVTLSCEQNLNHDAMYWYRQDPGQGLRLIYYSQIVNDFQKGDIAEGYSVSREKKESFPLTVTSAQKNPTAFYLCASSIISGPYEQYFGPGTRLTVT.

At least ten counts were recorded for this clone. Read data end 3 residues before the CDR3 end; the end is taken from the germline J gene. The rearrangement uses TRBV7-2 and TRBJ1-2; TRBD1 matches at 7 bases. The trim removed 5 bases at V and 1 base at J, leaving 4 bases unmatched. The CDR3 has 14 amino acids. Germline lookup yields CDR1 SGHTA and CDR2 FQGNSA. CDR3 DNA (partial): TGTGCCAGCAGCGCAGACAGGGATAACTATGGC. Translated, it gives CASSADRDNYG. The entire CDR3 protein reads CASSADRDNYGYTF.

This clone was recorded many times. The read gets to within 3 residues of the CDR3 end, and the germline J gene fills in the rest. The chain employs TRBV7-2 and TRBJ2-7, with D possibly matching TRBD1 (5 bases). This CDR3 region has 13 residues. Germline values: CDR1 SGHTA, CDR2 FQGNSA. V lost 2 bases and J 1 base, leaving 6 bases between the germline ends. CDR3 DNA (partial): TGTGCCAGCAGCTTAAGGGGATCCTACGAG. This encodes CASSLRGSYE. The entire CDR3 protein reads CASSLRGSYEQYF.

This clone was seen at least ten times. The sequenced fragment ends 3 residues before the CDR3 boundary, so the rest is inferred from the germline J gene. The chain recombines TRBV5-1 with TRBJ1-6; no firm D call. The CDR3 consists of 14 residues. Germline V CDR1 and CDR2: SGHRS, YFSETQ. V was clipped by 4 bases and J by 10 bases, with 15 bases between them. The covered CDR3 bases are TGCGCCAGCAGCCGACTCGGTTCCGGCTCACCC. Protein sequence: CASSRLGSGSP. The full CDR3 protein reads CASSRLGSGSPLHF.

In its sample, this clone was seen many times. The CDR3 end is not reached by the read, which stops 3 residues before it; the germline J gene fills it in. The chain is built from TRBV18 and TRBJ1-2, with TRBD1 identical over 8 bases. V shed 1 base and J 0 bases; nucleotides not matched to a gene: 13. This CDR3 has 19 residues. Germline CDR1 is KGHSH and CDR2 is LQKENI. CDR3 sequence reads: CASSPLLKTDRESNYGYTF. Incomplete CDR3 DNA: TGTGCCAGCTCACCACTCCTGAAAACGGACAGGGAGTCTAACTATGGC.

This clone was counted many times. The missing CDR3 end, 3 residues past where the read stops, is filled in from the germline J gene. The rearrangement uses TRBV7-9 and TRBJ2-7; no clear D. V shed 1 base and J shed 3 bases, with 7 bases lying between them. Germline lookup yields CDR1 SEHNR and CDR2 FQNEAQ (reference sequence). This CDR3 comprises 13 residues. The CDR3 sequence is CASSLVRSYEQYF. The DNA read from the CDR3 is TGTGCCAGCAGCTTAGTGCGGAGCTACGAG.

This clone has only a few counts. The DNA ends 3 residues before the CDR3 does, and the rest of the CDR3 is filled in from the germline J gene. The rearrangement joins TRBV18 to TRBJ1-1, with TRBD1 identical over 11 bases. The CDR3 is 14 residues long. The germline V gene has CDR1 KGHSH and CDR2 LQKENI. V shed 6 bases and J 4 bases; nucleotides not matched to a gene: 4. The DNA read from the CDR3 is TGTGCCAGCTCTCCTGGGACAGGGGGCACTGAA. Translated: CASSPGTGGTE. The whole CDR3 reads CASSPGTGGTEAFF.

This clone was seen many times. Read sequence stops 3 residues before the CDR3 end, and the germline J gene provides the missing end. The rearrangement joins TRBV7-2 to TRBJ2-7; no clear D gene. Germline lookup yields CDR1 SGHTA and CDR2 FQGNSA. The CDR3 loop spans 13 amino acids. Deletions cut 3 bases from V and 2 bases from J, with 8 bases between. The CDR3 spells CASSLVQPYEQYF. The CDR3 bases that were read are TGTGCCAGCAGCTTGGTACAGCCCTACGAG.

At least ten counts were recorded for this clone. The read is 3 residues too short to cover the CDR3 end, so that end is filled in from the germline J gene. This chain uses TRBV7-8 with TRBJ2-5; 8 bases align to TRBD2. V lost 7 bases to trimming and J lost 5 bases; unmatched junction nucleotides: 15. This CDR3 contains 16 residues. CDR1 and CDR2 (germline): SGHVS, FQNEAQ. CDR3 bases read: TGTGCCAGCACCCCTCAGAGCGGGAGTCGATGGGAGACC. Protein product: CASTPQSGSRWET. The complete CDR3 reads CASTPQSGSRWETQYF.

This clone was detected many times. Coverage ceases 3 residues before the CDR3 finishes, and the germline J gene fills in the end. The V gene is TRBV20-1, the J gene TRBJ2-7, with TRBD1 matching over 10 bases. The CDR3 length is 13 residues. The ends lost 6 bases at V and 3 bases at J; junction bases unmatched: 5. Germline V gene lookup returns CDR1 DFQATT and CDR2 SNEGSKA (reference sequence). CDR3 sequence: CSAAGQGFYEQYF. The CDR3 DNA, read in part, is TGCAGTGCCGCGGGACAGGGGTTCTACGAG.

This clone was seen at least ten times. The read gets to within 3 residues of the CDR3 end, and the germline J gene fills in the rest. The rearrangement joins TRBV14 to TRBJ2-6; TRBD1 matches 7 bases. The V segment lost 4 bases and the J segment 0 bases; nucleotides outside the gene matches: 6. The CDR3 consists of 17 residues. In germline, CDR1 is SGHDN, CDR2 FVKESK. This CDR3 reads CASSPVGGSSGANVLTF. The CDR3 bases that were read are TGTGCCAGCAGCCCCGTAGGGGGCAGCTCTGGGGCCAACGTC.